Shown below are 15 T cell receptor beta chains from a single sample sequenced in a study of blood T cell repertoires in COVID-19. Sequencing was performed with immunoSEQ multiplex PCR; in TCRdb, only in-frame clones are kept and a portion is missing. Of 200,000 to 250,000 clones in the sample, 88% were seen once. Sequencing input: PBMCs or T cells enriched from blood (not recorded which). The source of these receptors is a woman aged 50 to 60 with acute COVID-19.

The chain has TRBV29-1 and TRBJ1-5, with TRBD1 identical over 10 bases. Trimming cost V 6 bases and J 6 bases; bases outside gene matches: 5. This CDR3 contains 13 residues. Germline V gene data show CDR1 as SQVTM and CDR2 as ANQGSEA. The CDR3 loop reads CSVMTGGTQPQHF. The CDR3 region has the DNA TGCAGCGTGATGACAGGGGGCACTCAGCCCCAGCATTTT.

The chain combines TRBV7-2 with TRBJ2-7, with TRBD2 identical over 7 bases. Germline V gives CDR1 SGHTA, CDR2 FQGNSA. J was trimmed by 2 bases and V by 5 bases; bases with no gene match: 9. The CDR3 is made up of 15 amino acids. The CDR3 spells CASSPPRAGTYEQYF. The CDR3 DNA follows: TGTGCCAGCAGCCCCCCCCGAGCGGGAACCTACGAGCAGTACTTC.

The chain uses TRBV29-1 and TRBJ2-5; D remains ambiguous. With 5 bases removed from V and 4 bases from J, the gap between germline ends came to 11 bases. The V gene's germline CDR1 is SQVTM and CDR2 ANQGSEA. The CDR3 spans 12 residues. As DNA, the CDR3 is TGCAGCGTTTTACCGCCGGGAGAGACCCAGTACTTC. Translation: CSVLPPGETQYF.

This chain uses TRBV11-3 with TRBJ2-4; tentative D call: TRBD2 (6 bases). This CDR3 has 15 residues. V dropped 0 bases and J dropped 2 bases, with 8 bases sitting between them. Germline assignment: CDR1 SGHNT and CDR2 YENEEA. The CDR3 DNA sequence: TGTGCCAGCAGCTTAGACGGAGGGTCCAAAAACATTCAGTACTTC. This encodes CASSLDGGSKNIQYF.

The chain couples TRBV9 to TRBJ2-1; D is undetermined. The CDR3 length is 15 residues. V shed 0 bases and J shed 1 base, with 8 bases lying between them. The germline V gene encodes CDR1 SGDLS and CDR2 YYNGEE. The CDR3 DNA follows: TGTGCCAGCAGCGTAGGCCGGGTTTCCTACAATGAGCAGTTCTTC. Its translation: CASSVGRVSYNEQFF.

A few counts support this clone. The rearrangement uses TRBV30 and TRBJ2-7; 11 nucleotides match TRBD2. Losses at the gene ends were 2 bases for V and 5 bases for J; bases not matched to a gene: 5. In germline, CDR1 is GTSNPN, CDR2 SVGIG (reference sequence). The CDR3 covers 14 residues. CDR3 DNA: TGTGCCTGGAGTTGGGGGACTAGCGGAAACGAGCAGTACTTC. As protein: CAWSWGTSGNEQYF.

The chain combines TRBV5-1 with TRBJ1-1; 8 nucleotides line up with TRBD1. The CDR3 is 15 residues long. With 0 bases clipped from V and 8 bases from J, the junction kept 9 bases outside the gene matches. Germline loops: CDR1 SGHRS, CDR2 YFSETQ. CDR3 coding DNA: TGCGCCAGCAGCTTGGACAGGGGGGCCCCGGTCGAAGCTTTCTTT. Translating it yields CASSLDRGAPVEAFF.

The chain links TRBV5-1 to TRBJ2-3; 8 bases fit TRBD2. This CDR3 spans 16 amino acids. V was clipped by 0 bases and J by 0 bases; unmatched bases: 3. Per germline, CDR1 SGHRS and CDR2 YFSETQ. CDR3 sequence (DNA): TGCGCCAGCAGCTTGGGGGCTAGCGGGAGCACAGATACGCAGTATTTT. As protein: CASSLGASGSTDTQYF. The variable domain in full, with the rest retrieved from reference TRBV5-1 and TRBJ2-3, is KAGVTQTPRYLIKTRGQQVTLSCSPISGHRSVSWYQQTPGQGLQFLFEYFSETQRNKGNFPGRFSGRQFSNSRSEMNVSTLELGDSALYLCASSLGASGSTDTQYFGPGTRLTVL.

The chain recombines TRBV11-1 with TRBJ2-3; D perhaps matches TRBD2 (6 bases). The CDR3 totals 16 residues. With 3 bases removed from V and 4 bases from J, the gap between germline ends came to 17 bases. Looked up from germline, CDR1 is SGHAT and CDR2 is FQDESV (reference sequence). This CDR3 is CASSFPRVGSADTQYF. The CDR3 DNA sequence: TGTGCCAGCAGCTTCCCCCGCGTCGGGAGCGCAGATACGCAGTATTTT.

The V gene is TRBV18, the J gene TRBJ2-3; a possible D gene is TRBD1 (6 bases). The CDR3 loop spans 13 amino acids. CDR1 is KGHSH and CDR2 is LQKENI in the germline V gene. The V end was cut by 5 bases, the J end by 3 bases, with 9 bases between. The CDR3 spells CASSTGSTDTQYF. The CDR3, as DNA: TGTGCCAGCTCAACAGGGAGTACAGATACGCAGTATTTT. The variable domain in full, with the rest retrieved from reference TRBV18 and TRBJ2-3, is NAGVMQNPRHLVRRRGQEARLRCSPMKGHSHVYWYRQLPEEGLKFMVYLQKENIIDESGMPKERFSAEFPKEGPSILRIQQVVRGDSAAYFCASSTGSTDTQYFGPGTRLTVL.

This chain uses TRBV27 with TRBJ2-3; D unclear. Germline V lookup: CDR1 MNHEY, CDR2 SMNVEV (reference sequence). V gave up 11 bases and J gave up 0 bases, with 6 bases separating them. There are 11 residues in the CDR3. The CDR3 protein is CAAASTDTQYF. The DNA for the CDR3 is TGTGCCGCCGCGAGCACAGATACGCAGTATTTT.

V usage is TRBV27 and J usage is TRBJ1-5; tentatively, D is TRBD1 (6 bases). V lost 6 bases to trimming and J lost 3 bases, with 9 bases between them. This CDR3 has 13 residues. CDR1 and CDR2 (germline): MNHEY, SMNVEV (reference sequence). CDR3 in DNA: TGTGCCAGCAGAAGACAGGACAATCAGCCCCAGCATTTT. This encodes CASRRQDNQPQHF.

CDR3 DNA: TGCGCCAGCAGCCGGGGGCACCTGAACACTGAAGCTTTCTTT. Encoded protein: CASSRGHLNTEAFF. This rearrangement joins TRBV4-1 to TRBJ1-1; D perhaps matches TRBD1 (6 bases). From germline, CDR1 is MGHRA and CDR2 YSYEKL. The CDR3 sequence is 14 residues long. V gave up 4 bases and J gave up 0 bases, with 9 bases separating them.

On this clone itself: One end of the junction fails to match germline, which may point to a read error. V usage is TRBV6-1 and J usage is TRBJ1-1; D not certain. Germline CDR1 and CDR2: MNHNS and SASEGT. The CDR3 totals 11 residues. CDR3 nucleotide sequence: TGTGCCAGCAGTTACGGTTGGCAGGAGGGCTTT. Protein: CASSYGWQEGF.

This chain links TRBV20-1 with TRBJ1-2; 9 bases are shared with TRBD1. Germline V gene sequence: CDR1 DFQATT, CDR2 SNEGSKA (reference sequence). CDR3 length equals 16 residues. Losses at the gene ends were 3 bases for V and 8 bases for J; bases not matched to a gene: 16. The chain's CDR3 is CSASQGQGQSSSGYTF. CDR3 sequence (DNA): TGCAGTGCTAGTCAAGGACAGGGGCAGTCCTCCTCGGGCTACACCTTC.